These 30 T cell receptor beta chains share one sample of origin, sequenced in a study of T cell changes during pregnancy in multiple sclerosis. This table comes from immunoSEQ multiplex PCR, and its TCRdb copy is limited to in-frame clones, with some not included. The sample lists tens of thousands of clones, approximately 94% occurring once. Here the sequenced sample was CD8+ T cells from peripheral blood mononuclear cells, taken in the third trimester of pregnancy. The receptors were sampled from a female donor with multiple sclerosis, enrolled in a pregnancy study.

The table lists this clone with a count of one. The rearrangement joins TRBV5-8 to TRBJ1-1; possibly TRBD1 for D (5 bases). Germline V lookup: CDR1 SGHTS, CDR2 YDEGEE. Trimming took 10 bases from V and 9 from J, leaving 25 bases between them. The CDR3 is 14 amino acids. The CDR3 nucleotides are TGTGCCGGCGACCTAACCAATATTACAGGCAAAGCTTTCTTT. Protein product: CAGDLTNITGKAFF. The whole variable domain, filled in from reference TRBV5-8 and TRBJ1-1, reads EAGVTQSPTHLIKTRGQQATLRCSPISGHTSVYWYQQALGLGLQFLLWYDEGEERNRGNFPPRFSGRQFPNYSSELNVNALELEDSALYLCAGDLTNITGKAFFGQGTRLTVV.

This chain links TRBV10-2 with TRBJ2-7, with 8 bases lining up with TRBD2. Germline V CDR1 and CDR2: WSHSY, SAAADI. The CDR3 sequence is 17 residues long. Trimming took 3 bases from V and 5 from J; bases not matched to a gene: 15. This CDR3 reads CASSESVAGSGSHEQYF. In DNA, the CDR3 is TGCGCCAGCAGTGAATCGGTGGCAGGGAGCGGGAGCCACGAGCAGTACTTC.

This clone was detected only once. This chain links TRBV4-3 with TRBJ1-6; no clear D. CDR1 and CDR2 (germline): LGHNA, YSLEER. The V and J ends lost 1 base and 6 bases respectively, with 10 bases between them. CDR3 length: 15 amino acids. CDR3 nucleotides: TGCGCCAGCAGCCAAGTTGATACGGGTAATTCACCCCTCCACTTT. As protein: CASSQVDTGNSPLHF.

V gene TRBV4-3 combines with J gene TRBJ2-1; D not resolved. The germline gives CDR1 LGHNA, CDR2 YSLEER. Trimming cost V 0 bases and J 10 bases, with 16 bases left between them. CDR3 size: 15 residues. This CDR3 reads CASSQDIGRVWEQFF. The CDR3 coding sequence is TGCGCCAGCAGCCAAGATATTGGTCGGGTTTGGGAGCAGTTCTTC.

V and J are TRBV4-1 and TRBJ2-3; 9 bases line up with TRBD2. The CDR3 spans 15 residues. After removal of 3 bases from V and 1 base from J, the junction contained 2 bases not matched to a gene. Germline-derived CDR1 and CDR2 are MGHRA and YSYEKL. The CDR3 DNA reads as TGCGCCAGCAGCCATAAGCGGGGGGGCACAGATACGCAGTATTTT. The encoded protein is CASSHKRGGTDTQYF.

CDR3 loop: CASSNWRTSGSFDTQYF. In DNA, the CDR3 is TGTGCCAGTAGTAACTGGAGGACTAGCGGGAGTTTCGATACGCAGTATTTT. V gene TRBV19 combines with J gene TRBJ2-3, with TRBD2 matching 13 bases. V shed 4 bases, J shed 6 bases, and the junction held 10 bases outside the gene matches. The germline V gene encodes CDR1 LNHDA and CDR2 SQIVND (reference sequence). The CDR3 runs 17 residues.

Points on this clone: Compared with germline, one end of the junction differs, possibly owing to a read error. The chain couples TRBV7-7 to TRBJ2-5; 8 bases match TRBD1. From germline, CDR1 is SSHAT and CDR2 FNYEAQ (reference sequence). The CDR3 covers 15 residues. For the CDR3, the DNA is TGTGCTAGCAGCTTAGCCAGGACAGGGATGAAGACCCAGTACTTC. This gives the protein CASSLARTGMKTQYF.

The genes are TRBV2 and TRBJ1-2, with 9 bases lining up with TRBD1. Germline V lookup: CDR1 SNHLY, CDR2 FYNNEI. The CDR3 loop spans 13 amino acids. The V and J ends lost 7 bases and 6 bases, in that order; junction bases with no gene match: 6. The CDR3 coding sequence is TGTGCCAGCACTGGACAGGGGAACGATGGCTACACCTTC. It yields the protein CASTGQGNDGYTF. The whole variable domain, remainder taken from reference TRBV2 and TRBJ1-2, is EPEVTQTPSHQVTQMGQEVILRCVPISNHLYFYWYRQILGQKVEFLVSFYNNEISEKSEIFDDQFSVERPDGSNFTLKIRSTKLEDSAMYFCASTGQGNDGYTFGSGTRLTVV.

The chain is built from TRBV6-5 and TRBJ2-1; TRBD1 agrees at 7 bases. Trimming took 4 bases from V and 0 from J; bases not matched to a gene: 3. The CDR3 is 15 amino acids. Germline CDR1 MNHEY, CDR2 SVGAGI. The CDR3 loop reads CASSSTGSSYNEQFF. CDR3 nucleotide sequence: TGTGCCAGCAGTTCGACAGGGAGCTCCTACAATGAGCAGTTCTTC.

This chain uses TRBV7-3 with TRBJ2-1; 10 nucleotides align to TRBD2. V lost 4 bases to trimming and J lost 8 bases; unmatched junction nucleotides: 14. The CDR3 totals 17 residues. Germline lookup yields CDR1 SGHTA and CDR2 FQGTGA. The CDR3 is CASSSTLAGANEDEQFF. The CDR3 region has the DNA TGTGCCAGCAGCTCCACCCTAGCGGGAGCTAATGAGGATGAGCAGTTCTTC.

V and J are TRBV18 and TRBJ2-4; a possible D gene is TRBD2 (5 bases). The CDR3 is 15 amino acids. Germline V gene sequence: CDR1 KGHSH, CDR2 LQKENI. The V end was cut by 2 bases, the J end by 1 base, with 9 bases between. DNA of the CDR3: TGTGCCAGCTCACCAAACAGAGGGGCCAAAAACATTCAGTACTTC. Translated, it gives CASSPNRGAKNIQYF. Drawing the rest from reference TRBV18 and TRBJ2-4, the complete variable domain is NAGVMQNPRHLVRRRGQEARLRCSPMKGHSHVYWYRQLPEEGLKFMVYLQKENIIDESGMPKERFSAEFPKEGPSILRIQQVVRGDSAAYFCASSPNRGAKNIQYFGAGTRLSVL.

This chain connects TRBV11-2 to TRBJ2-7; 11 nucleotides align to TRBD2. There are 15 residues in the CDR3. Germline lookup yields CDR1 SGHAT and CDR2 FQNNGV. With V trimmed by 5 bases and J by 2 bases, 5 bases remained unmatched. CDR3 DNA sequence: TGTGCCAGCAGCGGAGGGACTAGCGGCCCCTACGAGCAGTACTTC. This translates into CASSGGTSGPYEQYF. Supplemented by reference TRBV11-2 and TRBJ2-7, the full variable domain reads EAGVAQSPRYKIIEKRQSVAFWCNPISGHATLYWYQQILGQGPKLLIQFQNNGVVDDSQLPKDRFSAERLKGVDSTLKIQPAKLEDSAVYLCASSGGTSGPYEQYFGPGTRLTVT.

V is TRBV6-5 and J is TRBJ2-2; D is undetermined. The CDR3 has 14 amino acids. Per the germline V gene, CDR1 is MNHEY and CDR2 is SVGAGI. V lost 3 bases, J lost 5 bases, and 10 bases lay in between. CDR3 sequence reads: CASSYFTSTGELFF. DNA of the CDR3: TGTGCCAGCAGTTATTTCACATCGACCGGGGAGCTGTTTTTT.

This chain links TRBV5-8 with TRBJ1-1; a weak D match, TRBD1 (6 bases). The germline V gene has CDR1 SGHTS and CDR2 YDEGEE. V shed 2 bases and J shed 0 bases, with 11 bases lying between them. The CDR3 is made up of 15 amino acids. This chain's CDR3 is CASSFYQGLNTEAFF. The CDR3 DNA is TGTGCCAGCAGCTTTTATCAGGGGTTGAACACTGAAGCTTTCTTT. The full variable domain, its missing parts supplied by reference TRBV5-8 and TRBJ1-1, is EAGVTQSPTHLIKTRGQQATLRCSPISGHTSVYWYQQALGLGLQFLLWYDEGEERNRGNFPPRFSGRQFPNYSSELNVNALELEDSALYLCASSFYQGLNTEAFFGQGTRLTVV.

In DNA, the CDR3 is TGTGCCAGCAGCTCCGGAGGCAGCGGTTTGAACACTGAAGCTTTCTTT. Its translation is CASSSGGSGLNTEAFF. The rearrangement links TRBV7-9 to TRBJ1-1, with D unresolved. The CDR3 totals 16 residues. Germline V gene data show CDR1 as SEHNR and CDR2 as FQNEAQ (reference sequence). The ends were cut back, 4 bases at V and 0 bases at J, with 15 bases in the middle.

This chain connects TRBV14 to TRBJ2-7, with 9 bases fitting TRBD2. This CDR3 has 17 residues. CDR1 SGHDN and CDR2 FVKESK come from the germline V gene. The junction had 9 bases not matched to a gene; V was cut back by 1 base and J by 2 bases. CDR3 sequence reads: CASSQGGEREVPYEQYF. The CDR3, as DNA: TGTGCCAGCAGCCAAGGGGGGGAGCGGGAGGTCCCCTACGAGCAGTACTTC.

The genes are TRBV27 and TRBJ2-7; 7 nucleotides agree with TRBD1. This CDR3 region has 13 residues. Trimming took 1 base from V and 6 from J; bases not matched to a gene: 3. The germline V gene has CDR1 MNHEY and CDR2 SMNVEV (reference sequence). The CDR3 spells CASSLFNRGEQYF. The CDR3 DNA sequence: TGTGCCAGCAGTTTATTTAACAGGGGCGAGCAGTACTTC.

This clone has just a few counts. This chain connects TRBV5-1 to TRBJ2-7; TRBD2 matches 13 bases. The V gene's germline CDR1 is SGHRS and CDR2 YFSETQ. CDR3 length equals 16 residues. Trimming cost V 5 bases and J 6 bases; bases outside gene matches: 11. The CDR3 bases are TGCGCCAGCAGTTTGAAAGGGACTAGCGGGAATGTCGAGCAGTACTTC. This gives the protein CASSLKGTSGNVEQYF.

This sequence joins TRBV4-1 and TRBJ1-2, with D possibly being TRBD1 (6 bases). Germline V gene lookup returns CDR1 MGHRA and CDR2 YSYEKL. Trimming cost V 0 bases and J 6 bases, with 14 bases left between them. CDR3 length: 15 amino acids. The CDR3 loop is CASSQDWTRGHGYTF. The CDR3 nucleotides read TGCGCCAGCAGCCAAGATTGGACCAGGGGCCATGGCTACACCTTC.

The genes are TRBV4-1 and TRBJ1-1; TRBD1 matches at 11 bases. V was clipped by 5 bases and J by 11 bases; unmatched bases: 4. The CDR3 runs to 12 residues. Germline lookup yields CDR1 MGHRA and CDR2 YSYEKL. The DNA for the CDR3 is TGCGCCAGCAGCAAGGACAGGGGGCGGGCTTTCTTT. It codes for CASSKDRGRAFF.

The chain employs TRBV5-6 and TRBJ2-7, with a weak D call TRBD1 (6 bases). Germline V gene data show CDR1 as SGHDT and CDR2 as YYEEEE. CDR3 length equals 15 residues. Deletions cut 0 bases from V and 0 bases from J, with 10 bases between. In DNA, the CDR3 is TGTGCCAGCAGCTTGGGTGGACAGAGCTCCTACGAGCAGTACTTC. It translates to CASSLGGQSSYEQYF.

The V gene is TRBV12-5, the J gene TRBJ1-1, with D tentatively TRBD1 (5 bases). Germline CDR1 LGHNT, CDR2 FRNRAP. The CDR3 spans 17 residues. The V end lost 3 bases, the J end lost 0 bases, and 17 bases lay between the germline ends. Here the CDR3 reads CASGFHGTSPLNTEAFF. The CDR3 coding sequence is TGTGCTAGTGGTTTCCACGGGACTTCACCCCTGAACACTGAAGCTTTCTTT.

This sequence joins TRBV9 and TRBJ1-2; D is ambiguous. The CDR3 has 14 amino acids. V dropped 0 bases and J dropped 4 bases, with 10 bases sitting between them. Germline-derived CDR1 and CDR2 are SGDLS and YYNGEE. The CDR3 region is CASSVARGGYGYTF. DNA for the CDR3: TGTGCCAGCAGCGTAGCCCGGGGAGGCTATGGCTACACCTTC.

The J gene is TRBJ2-5, the V gene TRBV7-9; the D is unclear. Per the germline V gene, CDR1 is SEHNR and CDR2 is FQNEAQ (reference sequence). V was shortened by 1 base and J by 4 bases, with 7 bases between the two germline ends. The CDR3 totals 13 residues. The CDR3: CASSLVSGETQYF. DNA for the CDR3: TGTGCCAGCAGCTTAGTGTCCGGAGAGACCCAGTACTTC.

The V and J genes are TRBV2 and TRBJ2-7; the match to TRBD2 covers 10 bases. The germline CDR1 and CDR2 sequences are SNHLY and FYNNEI. The CDR3 has 15 amino acids. V shed 1 base, J shed 4 bases, and the junction held 4 bases outside the gene matches. The DNA for the CDR3 is TGTGCCAGCAGTGAAGTAAGCGGGAGGGGGTACGAGCAGTACTTC. Translation: CASSEVSGRGYEQYF. The full variable domain, its missing parts supplied by reference TRBV2 and TRBJ2-7, is EPEVTQTPSHQVTQMGQEVILRCVPISNHLYFYWYRQILGQKVEFLVSFYNNEISEKSEIFDDQFSVERPDGSNFTLKIRSTKLEDSAMYFCASSEVSGRGYEQYFGPGTRLTVT.

This clone showed up just once. The CDR3 region has the DNA TGTGCCAGCAGTTTAGAGCAGGGGAGCTACGAGCAGTACTTC. Translation gives CASSLEQGSYEQYF. The V call is TRBV27, the J call TRBJ2-7, with D maybe TRBD1 (6 bases). The germline V gene has CDR1 MNHEY and CDR2 SMNVEV (reference sequence). With 2 bases removed from V and 3 bases from J, the gap between germline ends came to 11 bases. This CDR3 spans 14 amino acids.

V gene TRBV4-1 combines with J gene TRBJ2-1; tentative D call: TRBD1 (6 bases). Germline-derived CDR1 and CDR2 are MGHRA and YSYEKL. Trimming pared 0 bases from V and 8 bases from J, leaving 14 bases between. The CDR3 length is 15 residues. This CDR3 is CASSQEAGAGDEQFF. CDR3 bases: TGCGCCAGCAGCCAAGAAGCAGGGGCCGGCGATGAGCAGTTCTTC.

The rearrangement uses TRBV14 and TRBJ2-7; 8 bases align to TRBD2. V lost 4 bases, J lost 1 base, and 3 bases stayed unmatched. The CDR3 has 14 amino acids. Germline V lookup: CDR1 SGHDN, CDR2 FVKESK. The CDR3, as DNA: TGTGCCAGCAGCCGGAGCGGGAGTTCCTACGAGCAGTACTTC. Translating it yields CASSRSGSSYEQYF.

This clone was recorded a few times. This chain joins TRBV5-5 and TRBJ1-2; D gene uncertain. V lost 3 bases and J 0 bases, leaving 9 bases between the germline ends. This CDR3 contains 14 residues. Looked up from germline, CDR1 is SGHKS and CDR2 is YYEKEE (reference sequence). The CDR3 is CASSSYDTNYGYTF. DNA of the CDR3: TGTGCCAGCAGCTCGTACGACACTAACTATGGCTACACCTTC.

This sequence joins TRBV25-1 and TRBJ2-2; TRBD2 matches at 10 bases. CDR1 MGHDK and CDR2 SYGVNS come from the germline V gene. The CDR3 is 17 amino acids. The V gene end was trimmed by 3 bases and the J gene end by 4 bases; junction bases not matched to a gene: 8. Written as DNA, the CDR3 is TGTGCCAGCAGTGAGGCCAGCGGGAGGGCGCTCACCGGGGAGCTGTTTTTT. Encoded protein: CASSEASGRALTGELFF.